This T cell receptor beta chain was recorded in a study of human T cells and chemical hapten exposure (dated by TCRdb to 2020 to 2022). Study-level background: For sensitization, 2% DPC in acetone was applied to a roughly 2 cm by roughly 2 cm area of upper inner arm skin. The mostly female patient cohort included alopecia areata with under or over 50% scalp involvement, alopecia totalis and alopecia universalis. For TCR sequencing, blood came from some 31 alopecia patients at anywhere from one to four time points (pre-sensitization, 2, 6 and 24 weeks). Libraries were pooled for sequencing, and per-sample TCR yields varied mainly because of small differences in library volumes within the pool. Patch tests used Finn chambers with 0.01% DPC on the upper back, scored after 6 days by International Contact Dermatitis Research Group standards. This study followed changes in the peripheral blood TCR repertoire in vivo during primary and secondary sensitization of alopecia patients to the hapten diphenylcyclopropenone (DPC). Blood samples were taken from patients before sensitization (week 0) and at 2, 6 and about 24 weeks after DPC sensitization. Throughout the study period of about 25 weeks, patients also received therapeutic DPC doses to the scalp every week. General findings and caveats noted by the study authors: Repeated subsampling changed both the strength of the expansion versus patch-test correlation and the threshold at which the correlation became significant. DPC sensitization did not change how many TCRs were above 1 in 1000 frequency, and no evidence was found of alterations in global repertoire structure. A positive correlation was found between the number of PT1 expanded TCRs and patch test score, with significance reached at thresholds 8, 16 and 32 but not 4. Significantly more large CDR3 similarity clusters were formed by expanded TCRs than by pre-sensitization or healthy control sets, consistent with antigen-driven responses. Because every patient had alopecia, a presumed autoimmune disease, the patients' immune response might differ from that of healthy individuals.

This clonotype showed up just a few times. Its antigen remains undetermined. No much larger clone is present one base from it, and per-base qualities are unavailable. The time point label on this specimen signifies: pre-sensitization, week 0. Taken with the paper, the label for treatment or condition translates to: therapeutic diphenylcyclopropenone sensitization with weekly scalp DPC. At each patch-test visit, blood was drawn before the patch test was applied. Patients were eligible if aged 18 to 70, diagnosed with alopecia and judged suitable for DPC therapy, and pregnant patients were excluded. Total RNA was isolated from unfractionated whole blood collected in Tempus Blood RNA tubes. V sheds 2 bases and J sheds 1 base, leaving 18 bases between their ends. Based on the germline V gene (reference sequence), the CDR1 and CDR2 sequences are LNHDA and SQIVND. The CDR3 spans 19 residues, from the cysteine through the phenylalanine. The CDR3 DNA has 57 bases and is translated from base 1.

Library creation used RACE. The reads were generated on a NextSeq 500. Library preparation attached unique molecular identifiers to individual cDNA molecules for quantitative, reproducible TCR counting. For every blood RNA sample, sequencing covered both the TCR alpha and TCR beta chains. As for the authors' bioinformatics: The median number of TCRs per sample was around 100,000, ranging from 23,224 to 690,600. The Decombinator software suite was used to annotate V, J and CDR3 in the TCR reads. For the PS versus PT1 abundance plots, all samples were subsampled to the same number of TCRs (28,000). Expanded TCRs were defined as absent before sensitization and observed at least eight times at the 2-week time point. The public reads were quality trimmed at Q25 with fastp and then assembled into clones with MiXCR by TCRdb, keeping productive beta chains. Records with the same CDR3 protein are collapsed into one entry carrying the most frequent genes and DNA. The V and J calls shown here were made by TCRdb, not taken from the authors' results. In this sample the table shows 95,000 to 150,000 distinct CDR3 sequences, about 13% of which occur a single time. Around 2.7% of the sample is taken by the ten largest.

The material sequenced was whole blood, taken in connection with sensitization to the hapten diphenylcyclopropenone (DPC). The sequence joins TRBV19 to TRBJ2-6, and perhaps TRBD2 as D gene, on 6 matching bases. The TCR comes from a woman younger than 35 with alopecia areata. Some clones in this sample may be carry-over from other donors' samples. This receptor has the CDR3 CASSIRGGKGHSGANVLTF. The nucleotide sequence reads as follows: TGTGCCAGTAGTATAAGAGGAGGGAAAGGGCATTCTGGGGCCAACGTCCTGACTTTC.